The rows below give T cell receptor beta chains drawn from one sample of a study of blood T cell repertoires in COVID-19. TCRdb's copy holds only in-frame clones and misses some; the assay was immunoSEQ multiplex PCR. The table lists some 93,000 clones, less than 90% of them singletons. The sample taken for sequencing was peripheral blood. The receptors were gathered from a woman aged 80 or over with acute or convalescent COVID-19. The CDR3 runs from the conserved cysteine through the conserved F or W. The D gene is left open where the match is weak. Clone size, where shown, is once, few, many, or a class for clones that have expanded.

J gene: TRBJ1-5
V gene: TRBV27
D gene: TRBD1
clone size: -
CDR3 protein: CASSSRSGRGLRQPQHF
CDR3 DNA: TGTGCCAGCAGTTCCAGATCGGGCAGGGGGCTAAGACAGCCCCAGCATTTT

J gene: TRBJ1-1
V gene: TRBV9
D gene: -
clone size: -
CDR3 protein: CASSVAGDTEAFF
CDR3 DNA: TGTGCCAGCAGCGTAGCGGGGGACACTGAAGCTTTCTTT

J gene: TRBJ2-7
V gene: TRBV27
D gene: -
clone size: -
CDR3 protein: CASSYPSLGQVSLRRYEQYF
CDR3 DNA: TGTGCCAGCAGTTACCCCTCACTGGGGCAGGTTTCCCTACGGCGCTACGAGCAGTACTTC

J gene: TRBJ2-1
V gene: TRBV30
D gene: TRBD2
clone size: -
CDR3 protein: CAWRRLAGATGNEQFF
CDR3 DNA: TGTGCCTGGAGGCGACTAGCGGGGGCCACGGGTAATGAGCAGTTCTTC

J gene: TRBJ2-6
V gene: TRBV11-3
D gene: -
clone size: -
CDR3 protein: CASSPRAGANVLTF
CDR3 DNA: TGTGCCAGCAGCCCCCGGGCTGGGGCCAACGTCCTGACTTTC

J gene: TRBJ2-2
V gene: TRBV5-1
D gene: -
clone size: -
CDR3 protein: CASSSNPQTGELFF
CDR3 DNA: TGCGCCAGCAGCTCGAATCCACAGACCGGGGAGCTGTTTTTT

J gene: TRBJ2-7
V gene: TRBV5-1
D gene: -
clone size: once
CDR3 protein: CASSSSPSYEQYF
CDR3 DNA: TGCGCCAGCAGCTCGTCTCCCTCCTACGAGCAGTACTTC

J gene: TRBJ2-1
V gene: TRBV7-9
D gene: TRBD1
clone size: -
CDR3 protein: CASSLRQGPYPANEQFF
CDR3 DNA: TGTGCCAGCAGCCTAAGACAGGGGCCTTATCCGGCCAATGAGCAGTTCTTC

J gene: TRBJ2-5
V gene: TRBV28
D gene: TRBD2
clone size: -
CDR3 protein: CASSQTSGGQETQYF
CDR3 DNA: TGTGCCAGCAGTCAGACTAGCGGGGGACAAGAGACCCAGTACTTC

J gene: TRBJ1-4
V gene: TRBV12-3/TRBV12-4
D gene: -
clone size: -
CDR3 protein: CASSFWAGEKLFF
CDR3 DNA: TGTGCCAGCAGTTTTTGGGCAGGGGAAAAACTGTTTTTT

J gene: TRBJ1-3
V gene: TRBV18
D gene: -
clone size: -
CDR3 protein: CASSPGGISGNTIYF
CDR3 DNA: TGTGCCAGCTCACCCGGCGGCATCTCTGGAAACACCATATATTTT

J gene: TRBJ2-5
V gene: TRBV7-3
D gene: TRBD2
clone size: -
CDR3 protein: CASSLGGGAEETQYF
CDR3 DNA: TGTGCCAGCAGCTTAGGCGGGGGGGCCGAGGAGACCCAGTACTTC

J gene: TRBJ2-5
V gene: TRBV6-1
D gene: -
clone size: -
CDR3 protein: CASSELANQYF
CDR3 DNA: TGTGCCAGCAGTGAACTAGCGAACCAGTACTTC

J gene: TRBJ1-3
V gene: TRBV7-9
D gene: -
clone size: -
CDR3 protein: CASSLWATASGNTIYF
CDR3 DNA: TGTGCCAGCAGCTTATGGGCTACGGCCTCTGGAAACACCATATATTTT

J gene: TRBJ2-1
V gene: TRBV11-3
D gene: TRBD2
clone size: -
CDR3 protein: CASSRGLPGLAGNEQFF
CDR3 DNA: TGTGCCAGCAGCCGAGGCCTCCCCGGACTAGCCGGCAATGAGCAGTTCTTC

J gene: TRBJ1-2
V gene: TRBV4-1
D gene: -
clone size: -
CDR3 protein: CASSPVPLVRGYTF
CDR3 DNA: TGCGCCAGCAGCCCGGTGCCCCTTGTGAGGGGCTACACCTTC

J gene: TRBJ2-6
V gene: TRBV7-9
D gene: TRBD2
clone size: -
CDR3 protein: CASSLGGGTGANVLTF
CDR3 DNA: TGTGCCAGCAGCTTAGGGGGAGGGACTGGGGCCAACGTCCTGACTTTC

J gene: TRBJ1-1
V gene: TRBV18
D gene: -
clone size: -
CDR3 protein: CASSPRTGTNTEAFF
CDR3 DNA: TGTGCCAGCTCACCCAGAACAGGGACGAACACTGAAGCTTTCTTT

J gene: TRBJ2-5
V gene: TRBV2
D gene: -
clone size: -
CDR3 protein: CASSELAWQETQYF
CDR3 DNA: TGTGCCAGCAGTGAACTGGCTTGGCAAGAGACCCAGTACTTC

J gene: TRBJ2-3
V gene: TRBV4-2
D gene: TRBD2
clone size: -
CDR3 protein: CASSQEPPSGGAADTQYF
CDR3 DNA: TGTGCCAGCAGCCAAGAGCCCCCTAGCGGGGGGGCCGCAGATACGCAGTATTTT

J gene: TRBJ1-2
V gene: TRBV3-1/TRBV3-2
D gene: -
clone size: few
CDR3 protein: CASSLGAYGYTF
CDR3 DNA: TGTGCCAGCAGCCTAGGGGCTTATGGCTACACCTTC

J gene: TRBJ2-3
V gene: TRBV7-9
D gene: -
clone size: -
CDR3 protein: CASSPDWTGADTQYF
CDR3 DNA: TGTGCCAGCAGCCCCGACTGGACTGGGGCAGATACGCAGTATTTT

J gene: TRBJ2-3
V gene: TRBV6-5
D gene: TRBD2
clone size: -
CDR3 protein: CASSSRTSKTDTQYF
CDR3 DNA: TGTGCCAGCAGTTCCCGGACTAGTAAAACAGATACGCAGTATTTT

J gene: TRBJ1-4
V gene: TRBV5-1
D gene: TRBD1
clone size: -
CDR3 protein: CASSPLLQGAGEKLFF
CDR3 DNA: TGCGCCAGCAGCCCACTACTACAGGGGGCAGGTGAAAAACTGTTTTTT

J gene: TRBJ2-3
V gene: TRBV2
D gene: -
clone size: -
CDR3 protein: CASKEWGGGTDTQYF
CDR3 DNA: TGTGCCAGCAAGGAGTGGGGGGGCGGAACAGATACGCAGTATTTT

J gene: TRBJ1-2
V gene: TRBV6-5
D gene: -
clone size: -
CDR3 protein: CASSYSRGGYTF
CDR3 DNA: TGTGCCAGCAGTTACTCCCGGGGTGGCTACACCTTC

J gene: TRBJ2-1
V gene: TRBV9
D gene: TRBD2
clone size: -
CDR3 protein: CASSGGGGAGEQFF
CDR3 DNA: TGTGCCAGCAGCGGAGGCGGGGGGGCTGGAGAGCAGTTCTTC

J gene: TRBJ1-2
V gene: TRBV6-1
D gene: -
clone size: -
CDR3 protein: CASSEALGGYGYTF
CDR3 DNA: TGTGCCAGCAGTGAAGCACTAGGGGGATATGGCTACACCTTC

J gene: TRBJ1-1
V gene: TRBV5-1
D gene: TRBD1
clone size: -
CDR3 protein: CASSGGQGAYTEAFF
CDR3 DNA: TGCGCCAGCAGCGGAGGACAGGGGGCTTACACTGAAGCTTTCTTT

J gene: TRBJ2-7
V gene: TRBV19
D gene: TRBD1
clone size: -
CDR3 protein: CASSITKQGAYEQYF
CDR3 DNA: TGTGCCAGTAGTATAACTAAGCAGGGGGCCTACGAGCAGTACTTC

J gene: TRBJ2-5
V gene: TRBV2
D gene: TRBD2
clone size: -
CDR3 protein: CASSRTGTSGETQYF
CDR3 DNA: TGTGCCAGCAGTAGAACCGGGACTAGCGGTGAGACCCAGTACTTC

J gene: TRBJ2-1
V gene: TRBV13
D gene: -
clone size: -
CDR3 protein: CASSLEGGPYNEQFF
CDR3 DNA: TGTGCCAGCAGCTTAGAGGGCGGGCCTTACAATGAGCAGTTCTTC

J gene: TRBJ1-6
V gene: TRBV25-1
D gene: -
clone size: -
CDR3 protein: CASKSLGGSYNSPLHF
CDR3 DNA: TGTGCCAGCAAATCCCTGGGGGGCTCCTATAATTCACCCCTCCACTTT

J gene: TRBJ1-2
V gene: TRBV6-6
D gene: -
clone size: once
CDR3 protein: CASSYLRDGYTF
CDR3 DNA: TGTGCCAGCAGCTACCTGCGAGATGGCTACACCTTC

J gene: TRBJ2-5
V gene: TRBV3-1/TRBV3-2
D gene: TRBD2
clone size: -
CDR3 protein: CASSRGLPGGWETQYF
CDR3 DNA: TGTGCCAGCAGCCGGGGACTACCCGGAGGGTGGGAGACCCAGTACTTC

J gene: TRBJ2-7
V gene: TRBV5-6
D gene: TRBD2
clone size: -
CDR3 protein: CASSSPGGWEQYF
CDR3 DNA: TGTGCCAGCAGCTCCCCCGGGGGGTGGGAGCAGTACTTC

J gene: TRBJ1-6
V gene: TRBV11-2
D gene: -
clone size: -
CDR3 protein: CASSWVGSSYNSPLHF
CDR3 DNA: TGTGCCAGCAGCTGGGTGGGGAGCTCCTATAATTCACCCCTCCACTTT

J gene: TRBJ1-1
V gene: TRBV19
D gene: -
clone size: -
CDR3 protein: CASSPRVPSTEAFF
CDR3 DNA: TGTGCCAGTAGTCCCCGGGTCCCAAGCACTGAAGCTTTCTTT

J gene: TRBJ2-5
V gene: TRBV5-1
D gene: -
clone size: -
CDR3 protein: CASSQEGGIGETQYF
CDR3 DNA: TGCGCCAGCAGCCAGGAGGGCGGGATCGGTGAGACCCAGTACTTC

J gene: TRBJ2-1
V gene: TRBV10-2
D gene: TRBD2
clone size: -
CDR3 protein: CASSERAGGYNEQFF
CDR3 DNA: TGCGCCAGCAGTGAGAGGGCGGGGGGGTACAATGAGCAGTTCTTC

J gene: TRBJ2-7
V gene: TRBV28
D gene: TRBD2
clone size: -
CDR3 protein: CASSRIRTSGANRYEQYF
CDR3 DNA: TGTGCCAGCAGCCGGATCAGGACTAGCGGGGCGAATCGGTACGAGCAGTACTTC

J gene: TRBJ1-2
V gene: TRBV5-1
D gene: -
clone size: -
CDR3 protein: CASSLGYTDRNGYTF
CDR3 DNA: TGCGCCAGCAGCTTGGGATACACTGACAGGAACGGCTACACCTTC

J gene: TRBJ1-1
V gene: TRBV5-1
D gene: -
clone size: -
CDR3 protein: CASSLGLTMNTEAFF
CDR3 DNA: TGCGCCAGCAGCTTGGGGCTCACAATGAACACTGAAGCTTTCTTT

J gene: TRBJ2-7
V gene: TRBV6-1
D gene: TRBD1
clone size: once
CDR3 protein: CASSERTGGIAYEQYF
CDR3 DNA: TGTGCCAGCAGTGAACGGACAGGGGGCATCGCTTACGAGCAGTACTTC

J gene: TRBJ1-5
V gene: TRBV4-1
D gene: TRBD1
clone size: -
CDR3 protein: CASSLTGVSNQPQHF
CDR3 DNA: TGCGCCAGCAGCCTAACAGGGGTGAGCAATCAGCCCCAGCATTTT

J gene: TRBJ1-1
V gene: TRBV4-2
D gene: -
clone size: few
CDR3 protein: CASSQDGTRSEAFF
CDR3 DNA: TGTGCCAGCAGCCAAGATGGGACACGGTCTGAAGCTTTCTTT

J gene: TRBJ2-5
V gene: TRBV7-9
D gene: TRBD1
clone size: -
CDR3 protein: CASSLAQGAPETQYF
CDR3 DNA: TGTGCCAGCAGCTTAGCGCAGGGGGCGCCGGAGACCCAGTACTTC

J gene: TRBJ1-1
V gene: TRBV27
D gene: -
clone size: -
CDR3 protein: CASSFGSSTEAFF
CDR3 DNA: TGTGCCAGCAGTTTTGGTTCTAGCACTGAAGCTTTCTTT

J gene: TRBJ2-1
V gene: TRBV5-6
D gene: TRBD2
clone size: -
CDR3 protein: CASSWEGRVRIF
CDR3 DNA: TGTGCCAGCAGCTGGGAGGGTAGGGTACGGATCTTC

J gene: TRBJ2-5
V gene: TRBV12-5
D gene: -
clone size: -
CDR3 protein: CASGLAIETQYF
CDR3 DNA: TGTGCTAGTGGTTTGGCCATTGAGACCCAGTACTTC

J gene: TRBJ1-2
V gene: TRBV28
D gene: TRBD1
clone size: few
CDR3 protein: CASSSTGVQHGYTF
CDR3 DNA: TGTGCCAGCAGCTCGACAGGGGTGCAACATGGCTACACCTTC

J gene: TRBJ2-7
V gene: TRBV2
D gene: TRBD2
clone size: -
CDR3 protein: CASKLAGGLYEQYF
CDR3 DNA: TGTGCCAGCAAACTAGCGGGGGGGCTCTACGAGCAGTACTTC

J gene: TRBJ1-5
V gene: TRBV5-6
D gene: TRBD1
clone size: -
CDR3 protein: CASSSGTGGSQPQHF
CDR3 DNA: TGTGCCAGCAGCTCGGGGACAGGGGGCTCACAGCCCCAGCATTTT

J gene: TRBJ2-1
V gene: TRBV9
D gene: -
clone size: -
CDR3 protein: CASSGLRNNEQFF
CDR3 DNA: TGTGCCAGCAGCGGTCTCAGGAACAATGAGCAGTTCTTC

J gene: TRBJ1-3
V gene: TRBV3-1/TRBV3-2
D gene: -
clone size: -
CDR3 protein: CASSQAVLGNTIYF
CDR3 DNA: TGTGCCAGCAGCCAAGCGGTGTTAGGAAACACCATATATTTT

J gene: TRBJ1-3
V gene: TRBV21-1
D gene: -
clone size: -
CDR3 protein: CASSKGVLITQFGNTIYF
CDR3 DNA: TGTGCCAGCAGCAAAGGAGTCCTGATAACCCAATTCGGAAACACCATATATTTT

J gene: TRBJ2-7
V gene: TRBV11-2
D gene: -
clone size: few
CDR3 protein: CASSLGQLRGQYF
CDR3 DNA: TGTGCCAGCAGCCTTGGACAGCTACGAGGGCAGTACTTC

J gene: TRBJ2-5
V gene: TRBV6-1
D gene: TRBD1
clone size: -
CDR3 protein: CASSPRDRGEETQYF
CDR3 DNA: TGTGCCAGCAGTCCCCGGGACAGGGGGGAAGAGACCCAGTACTTC

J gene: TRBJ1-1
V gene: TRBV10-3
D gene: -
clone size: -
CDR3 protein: CAISEGTPNTEAFF
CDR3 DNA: TGTGCCATCAGTGAGGGGACTCCTAACACTGAAGCTTTCTTT

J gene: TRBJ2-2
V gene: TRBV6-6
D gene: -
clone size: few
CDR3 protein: CASSQPGARELFF
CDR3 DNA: TGTGCCAGCAGTCAGCCGGGAGCCCGGGAGCTGTTTTTT